This T cell receptor beta chain was retrieved from a study of T cells in Graves' hyperthyroidism and ophthalmopathy. As for the study in general: Staff took peripheral blood when the initial diagnosis was made, before any treatment began. Broader study findings: The majority of expanded thyroid clonotypes above 0.001 also appeared in blood. Ophthalmopathy, as predicted by the model, came a median around 6 months after the prediction.

Each diagnosis was grounded in clinical symptoms, serum thyroxine and TRAb, thyroid ultrasound, and orbital computed tomography. This clonotype has only a few counts. What it binds is not known. Trimming pared 7 bases from V and 2 bases from J, leaving 15 bases between. This CDR3 spans 15 amino acids. Germline CDR1 reads SNHLY; CDR2 reads FYNNEI. Researchers amplified the TCR beta CDR3 regions from RNA transcripts. HTBI primers were the set used in a first-round RT-PCR of the TCR CDR3. TCRdb re-called the multiplex PCR reads through MiXCR, storing one row per CDR3 protein. The sample holds under 450,000 distinct CDR3 sequences, 15% to 20% seen once.

The V and J genes are TRBV2 and TRBJ2-4; D is perhaps TRBD1 (6 bases). The sequence derives from a woman in her 30s with Graves' hyperthyroidism that later progressed to Graves' ophthalmopathy. The sequencing sample was made of blood. Written as DNA, the CDR3 is TGTGCCAGCAACCTTCTACAGGGATCCAAAAACATTCAGTACTTC. This gives the protein CASNLLQGSKNIQYF.